This T cell receptor beta chain was captured in a study of OX40 agonist ivuxolimab in advanced cancers. About the research overall: All patients had ivuxolimab intravenously every 2 weeks at 0.01 to 10 mg/kg. Subjects had a mean age of around 63 years, with a range of roughly 20 to 79; about 83% were male. 30% to 40% of patients had received prior checkpoint inhibitor therapy.

The repertoire was sequenced with immunoSEQ multiplex PCR; TCRdb's copy has only in-frame clones and lacks some. Among tens of thousands of clones listed, 80% to 90% were seen once. Germline lookup yields CDR1 SEHNR and CDR2 FQNEAQ (reference sequence). The CDR3 runs 14 residues. After removal of 5 bases from V and 3 bases from J, the junction contained 4 bases not matched to a gene. The sequence derives from an adult with an advanced solid tumor such as melanoma, head and neck, liver or kidney cancer. Sequences were derived from CD4+ or CD8+ T cells sorted from blood, sampled in a trial of the OX40 agonist ivuxolimab. This chain uses TRBV7-9 with TRBJ2-5; TRBD1 matches at 9 bases. CDR3 nucleotides: TGTGCCAGCAGCCTGACAGGGGGAGAAGAGACCCAGTACTTC. Its translation is CASSLTGGEETQYF.